This entry lists 27 T cell receptor beta chains sequenced from one sample in a study of T cells in localized non-small cell lung cancer (TCRdb year 2020). The library was obtained by the immunoSEQ multiplex PCR assay. This is the immuneACCESS table as TCRdb keeps it, with only in-frame sequences that have V and J called. A part of the clones is gone; compared with another copy, unresolved V genes explain less than half, and the rest is unexplained. This sample gives approximately 52,000 clones in total; 60% to 80% of them show up just once. The ten top clones hold roughly a sixth of the sample. The source material was peripheral blood, sampled before any cancer treatment. These TCRs come from a man aged 35-69 years with stage I squamous cell lung carcinoma.

The chain has TRBV4-1 and TRBJ1-6; 7 bases agree with TRBD1. Looked up from germline, CDR1 is MGHRA and CDR2 is YSYEKL. The CDR3 sequence is 17 residues long. After removal of 0 bases from V and 8 bases from J, the junction contained 10 bases not matched to a gene. In DNA, the CDR3 is TGCGCCAGCAGCCAAGATTTGGTGACAGGGCCCTATTCACCCCTCCACTTT. Amino acids: CASSQDLVTGPYSPLHF.

This clone was picked up a small number of times. This chain links TRBV7-9 with TRBJ2-3, with 7 positions matching TRBD1. This CDR3 is 13 amino acids long. Germline CDR1 and CDR2: SEHNR and FQNEAQ (reference sequence). The V and J ends lost 5 bases and 4 bases, in that order; junction bases with no gene match: 3. CDR3 in DNA: TGTGCCAGCAGCACGAGGGGGCCAGATACGCAGTATTTT. Protein: CASSTRGPDTQYF.

The rearrangement uses TRBV5-1 and TRBJ1-3, with TRBD1 matching over 8 bases. Trimming cost V 0 bases and J 4 bases; bases outside gene matches: 6. The CDR3 spans 16 residues. Germline V gene data show CDR1 as SGHRS and CDR2 as YFSETQ. The CDR3, as DNA: TGCGCCAGCAGCTTGGGAACGACAGGGGTCGGAAACACCATATATTTT. Protein: CASSLGTTGVGNTIYF.

V gene TRBV7-9 combines with J gene TRBJ1-1; D is perhaps TRBD1 (6 bases). This CDR3 contains 14 residues. The V gene's germline CDR1 is SEHNR and CDR2 FQNEAQ (reference sequence). Trimming removed 3 bases from V and 1 base from J, with 9 bases in between. The CDR3 reads CASSLSGANTEAFF. CDR3 nucleotides: TGTGCCAGCAGCTTGTCAGGGGCGAACACTGAAGCTTTCTTT.

The chain joins TRBV18 to TRBJ2-1, with 11 nucleotides matching TRBD1. CDR3 length: 15 amino acids. V shed 8 bases, J shed 7 bases, and the junction held 10 bases outside the gene matches. Per the germline V gene, CDR1 is KGHSH and CDR2 is LQKENI. The CDR3 reads CASRIGQGADNEQFF. The CDR3 bases are TGTGCCAGCCGAATTGGACAGGGGGCAGATAATGAGCAGTTCTTC.

The chain couples TRBV28 to TRBJ1-5; D unresolved. Germline values: CDR1 MDHEN, CDR2 SYDVKM. The CDR3 consists of 13 residues. The V end was cut by 2 bases, the J end by 6 bases, with 8 bases between. Written as DNA, the CDR3 is TGTGCCAGCAGTTTAGTGGCGGGTCAGCCCCAGCATTTT. Amino acids: CASSLVAGQPQHF.

The CDR3 bases are TGTGCCAGCCCTAGGGGGGGAAGGTCCTACGAGCAGTACTTC. Translating it yields CASPRGGRSYEQYF. This chain uses TRBV5-8 with TRBJ2-7; TRBD2 might be the D (7 bases). V shed 7 bases and J shed 1 base, with 15 bases lying between them. The CDR3 sequence is 14 residues long. Germline loops: CDR1 SGHTS, CDR2 YDEGEE. The full variable domain, in which reference TRBV5-8 and TRBJ2-7 provide the parts outside the CDR3, is EAGVTQSPTHLIKTRGQQATLRCSPISGHTSVYWYQQALGLGLQFLLWYDEGEERNRGNFPPRFSGRQFPNYSSELNVNALELEDSALYLCASPRGGRSYEQYFGPGTRLTVT.

The rearrangement joins TRBV28 to TRBJ1-5; D remains ambiguous. The CDR3 has 16 residues. In germline, CDR1 is MDHEN, CDR2 SYDVKM. Trimming cost V 4 bases and J 2 bases, with 15 bases left between them. As DNA, the CDR3 is TGTGCCAGCAGTTCCTTTAGGGCCGGGGGCAATCAGCCCCAGCATTTT. As protein: CASSSFRAGGNQPQHF.

Notes on this clone: Sequence at one end of the junction differs from germline and may be a read error. V is TRBV6-1 and J is TRBJ1-1, with 8 nucleotides matching TRBD1. The CDR3 runs 15 residues. Germline CDR1 is MNHNS and CDR2 is SASEGT. Here the CDR3 reads CASREDRGRNTEAFF. The DNA for the CDR3 is TGTGCCAGCAGAGAAGACAGGGGTAGGAACACTGAAGCTTTCTTT.

The chain combines TRBV5-1 with TRBJ2-5; 9 nucleotides match TRBD2. After removal of 0 bases from V and 3 bases from J, the junction contained 0 bases not matched to a gene. The CDR3 contains 14 residues. Germline CDR1 reads SGHRS; CDR2 reads YFSETQ. In nucleotides, the CDR3 is TGCGCCAGCAGCTTGGCTAGCGGGGAAGAGACCCAGTACTTC. Translating it yields CASSLASGEETQYF.

The chain uses TRBV15 and TRBJ1-2, with 8 positions matching TRBD1. Trimming at V came to 5 bases and at J to 7 bases, leaving 9 bases not matched to a gene. The germline V gene encodes CDR1 LNHNV and CDR2 YYDKDF (reference sequence). There are 14 residues in the CDR3. The CDR3 nucleotides are TGTGCCACCAGCCTCCGGACAGGGCCAAGTGGCTACACCTTC. Translating gives CATSLRTGPSGYTF.

The CDR3 sequence: CASSLGQTNTEAFF. The DNA for the CDR3 is TGTGCCAGCAGTTTAGGGCAGACCAACACTGAAGCTTTCTTT. The J gene is TRBJ1-1, the V gene TRBV27; D remains unclear. V dropped 2 bases and J dropped 2 bases, with 9 bases sitting between them. CDR3 length: 14 residues. Per germline, CDR1 MNHEY and CDR2 SMNVEV (reference sequence).

The chain carries TRBV30 and TRBJ1-5; a weak D match, TRBD1 (5 bases). V lost 3 bases, J lost 4 bases, and 10 bases lay in between. Germline V gene lookup returns CDR1 GTSNPN and CDR2 SVGIG (reference sequence). The CDR3 sequence is 13 residues long. DNA for the CDR3: TGTGCCTGGAGCCAACGGGGGAATCAGCCCCAGCATTTT. Translation: CAWSQRGNQPQHF. Filled out from reference TRBV30 and TRBJ1-5, the complete variable domain reads SQTIHQWPATLVQPVGSPLSLECTVEGTSNPNLYWYRQAAGRGLQLLFYSVGIGQISSEVPQNLSASRPQDRQFILSSKKLLLSDSGFYLCAWSQRGNQPQHFGDGTRLSIL.

J is TRBJ2-2 and V is TRBV2; 7 bases align to TRBD2. Germline trimming cut 9 bases from V and 3 bases from J; bases unmatched to any gene: 4. The CDR3 extends over 13 amino acids. Germline-derived CDR1 and CDR2 are SNHLY and FYNNEI. The DNA for the CDR3 is TGTGCCAGTTTTCGGGGGGACACCGGGGAGCTGTTTTTT. Protein sequence: CASFRGDTGELFF.

The chain recombines TRBV6-5 with TRBJ1-3, with TRBD1 matching over 8 bases. Looked up from germline, CDR1 is MNHEY and CDR2 is SVGAGI. J lost 6 bases, V lost 0 bases, and 4 bases had no gene match. The CDR3 totals 15 residues. The DNA of the CDR3 is TGTGCCAGCAGTTACTCCGGGACAGGACCAAACACCATATATTTT. Translated: CASSYSGTGPNTIYF.

V and J are TRBV12-5 and TRBJ2-2; 10 positions match TRBD1. The CDR3 has 17 amino acids. Looked up from germline, CDR1 is LGHNT and CDR2 is FRNRAP. V was pared by 3 bases and J by 0 bases, with 4 bases of the junction left unmatched. DNA for the CDR3: TGTGCTAGTGGTTTTCGCGGACAGGGGGCGAACACCGGGGAGCTGTTTTTT. Its protein is CASGFRGQGANTGELFF.

The V call is TRBV10-3, the J call TRBJ1-1; D call uncertain. The CDR3 has 13 residues. CDR1 and CDR2 (germline): ENHRY, SYGVKD. V gave up 3 bases and J gave up 8 bases, with 13 bases separating them. As DNA, the CDR3 is TGTGCCATCAGTGATGGAGAGGGAAGAGAAGCTTTCTTT. Protein sequence: CAISDGEGREAFF.

The V gene is TRBV16, the J gene TRBJ2-2; D gene ambiguous. Germline CDR1 KGHSY, CDR2 FQNENV. CDR3 length: 15 amino acids. Between the trimmed V and J ends, which lost 0 bases and 7 bases, there was a span of 12 bases. CDR3 residues: CASSQSNGWSGELFF. CDR3 coding DNA: TGTGCCAGCAGCCAATCGAACGGGTGGAGCGGGGAGCTGTTTTTT. Together with reference TRBV16 and TRBJ2-2, the CDR3 gives the full variable domain: GEEVAQTPKHLVRGEGQKAKLYCAPIKGHSYVFWYQQVLKNEFKFLISFQNENVFDETGMPKERFSAKCLPNSPCSLEIQATKLEDSAVYFCASSQSNGWSGELFFGEGSRLTVL.

The V and J genes are TRBV5-1 and TRBJ1-3; weak D call: TRBD1 (5 bases). Deletions cut 0 bases from V and 3 bases from J, with 16 bases between. Germline loops: CDR1 SGHRS, CDR2 YFSETQ. The CDR3 length is 17 residues. The CDR3 DNA follows: TGCGCCAGCAGCTTGGAGCTCACCCGGCAGGGTGGAAACACCATATATTTT. Residues: CASSLELTRQGGNTIYF.

The chain carries TRBV27 and TRBJ1-1; D not certain. Trimming removed 2 bases at V and 0 bases at J, with 10 bases between. The length of the CDR3 is 15 residues. Germline CDR1 MNHEY, CDR2 SMNVEV (reference sequence). This CDR3 reads CASSLGSTMNTEAFF. The CDR3 DNA follows: TGTGCCAGCAGTTTAGGGTCCACGATGAACACTGAAGCTTTCTTT.

The J gene is TRBJ2-5, the V gene TRBV5-1; 8 bases align to TRBD2. CDR3 length equals 16 residues. V lost 5 bases and J lost 4; bases outside the gene matches: 13. Germline V gene data show CDR1 as SGHRS and CDR2 as YFSETQ. CDR3 region: CASSSEGAAGGETQYF. Here the CDR3 DNA reads TGCGCCAGCAGTTCTGAAGGGGCGGCGGGAGGAGAGACCCAGTACTTC. Variable domain in full (rest from reference TRBV5-1 and TRBJ2-5): KAGVTQTPRYLIKTRGQQVTLSCSPISGHRSVSWYQQTPGQGLQFLFEYFSETQRNKGNFPGRFSGRQFSNSRSEMNVSTLELGDSALYLCASSSEGAAGGETQYFGPGTRLLVL.

This clone has a single count. The chain is built from TRBV29-1 and TRBJ2-7; D uncertain. CDR3 length equals 12 residues. Trimming took off 4 bases at V and 2 bases at J, with 9 bases between the two ends. Germline V gene lookup returns CDR1 SQVTM and CDR2 ANQGSEA. The CDR3 sequence is CSVAPEPYEQYF. CDR3 DNA: TGCAGCGTTGCTCCCGAGCCCTACGAGCAGTACTTC.

The genes are TRBV5-6 and TRBJ1-1; possibly TRBD1 for D (5 bases). Germline V gene data show CDR1 as SGHDT and CDR2 as YYEEEE. The CDR3 covers 16 residues. Trimming took 2 bases from V and 3 from J, leaving 17 bases between them. CDR3 amino acids: CASSFGGLGPDTEAFF. As DNA, the CDR3 is TGTGCCAGCAGCTTTGGGGGGTTAGGCCCGGACACTGAAGCTTTCTTT. Full variable domain (missing parts from reference TRBV5-6 and TRBJ1-1): DAGVTQSPTHLIKTRGQQVTLRCSPKSGHDTVSWYQQALGQGPQFIFQYYEEEERQRGNFPDRFSGHQFPNYSSELNVNALLLGDSALYLCASSFGGLGPDTEAFFGQGTRLTVV.

This clone was counted a few times. This rearrangement joins TRBV18 to TRBJ1-2, with TRBD1 matching over 7 bases. Trimming took 3 bases from V and 2 from J; bases not matched to a gene: 6. This CDR3 contains 15 residues. CDR1 KGHSH and CDR2 LQKENI come from the germline V gene. CDR3 sequence: CASSPIQDRNYGYTF. The CDR3 nucleotides read TGTGCCAGCTCACCTATTCAGGACAGGAACTATGGCTACACCTTC.

The chain employs TRBV6-5 and TRBJ1-2; D call uncertain. In germline, CDR1 is MNHEY, CDR2 SVGAGI. The CDR3 contains 15 residues. Between the trimmed V and J ends, which lost 0 bases and 7 bases, there was a span of 15 bases. CDR3 nucleotide sequence: TGTGCCAGCAGTTACTCAACCAGGTTCAGAGGTGGCTACACCTTC. It specifies CASSYSTRFRGGYTF.

The chain couples TRBV2 to TRBJ2-1; possibly TRBD2 for D (5 bases). The CDR3 totals 12 residues. Trimming shortened V by 1 base and J by 8 bases, and 6 bases separated the two germline ends. Germline V gene sequence: CDR1 SNHLY, CDR2 FYNNEI. The CDR3 nucleotides are TGTGCCAGCAGTGAAGGGGGAGATGAGCAGTTCTTC. This translates into CASSEGGDEQFF.

This rearrangement joins TRBV5-1 to TRBJ2-5; weak D call: TRBD2 (5 bases). Trimming took 4 bases from V and 0 from J, leaving 16 bases between them. This CDR3 has 16 amino acids. Germline CDR1 is SGHRS and CDR2 is YFSETQ. CDR3 residues: CASSRAERGNQETQYF. CDR3 nucleotide sequence: TGCGCCAGCAGCCGAGCGGAACGAGGAAACCAAGAGACCCAGTACTTC.